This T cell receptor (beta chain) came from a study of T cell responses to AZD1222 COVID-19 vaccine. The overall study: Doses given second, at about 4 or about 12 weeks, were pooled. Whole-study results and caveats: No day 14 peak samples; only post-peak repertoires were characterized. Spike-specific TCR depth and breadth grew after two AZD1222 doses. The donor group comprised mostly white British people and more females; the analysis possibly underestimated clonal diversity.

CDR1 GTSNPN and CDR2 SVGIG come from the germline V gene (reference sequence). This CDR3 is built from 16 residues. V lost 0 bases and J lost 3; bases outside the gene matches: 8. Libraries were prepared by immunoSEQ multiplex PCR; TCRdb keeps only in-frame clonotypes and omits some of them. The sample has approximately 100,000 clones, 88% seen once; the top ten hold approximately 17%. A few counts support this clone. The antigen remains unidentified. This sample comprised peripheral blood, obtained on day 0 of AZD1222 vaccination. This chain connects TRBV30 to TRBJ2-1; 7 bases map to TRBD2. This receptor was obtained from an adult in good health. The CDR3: CAWSVGRLADYNEQFF. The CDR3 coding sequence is TGTGCCTGGAGTGTAGGGCGGCTAGCGGACTACAATGAGCAGTTCTTC.